The 5 T cell receptor beta chains given below trace back to one sample, sequenced in a study of blood T cell repertoires in COVID-19. Assay: immunoSEQ multiplex PCR; the TCRdb copy retains only in-frame clones and omits some. The sample lists about 97,000 clones; about 90% were seen once. Sequenced: peripheral blood. These receptors all come from a woman between 50 and 59 years old with COVID-19, enrolled during active disease.

The chain couples TRBV19 to TRBJ1-5, with D possibly matching TRBD1 (6 bases). V was shortened by 4 bases and J by 7 bases, with 11 bases between the two germline ends. Germline CDR1 LNHDA, CDR2 SQIVND (reference sequence). This CDR3 contains 13 residues. The CDR3 bases are TGTGCCAGTAGTACGCAGGGGAAGCAGCCCCAGCATTTT. The encoded protein is CASSTQGKQPQHF. The full variable domain, in which reference TRBV19 and TRBJ1-5 provide the parts outside the CDR3, is DGGITQSPKYLFRKEGQNVTLSCEQNLNHDAMYWYRQDPGQGLRLIYYSQIVNDFQKGDIAEGYSVSREKKESFPLTVTSAQKNPTAFYLCASSTQGKQPQHFGDGTRLSIL.

In its sample, this clone was seen a few times. The CDR3 region has the DNA TGTGCCAGCAGCCCAGGTGGTGTGGGACATTCTACCCGTGGCTACACCTTC. Residues: CASSPGGVGHSTRGYTF. This chain connects TRBV3-1 (or the pseudogene TRBV3-2) to TRBJ1-2, with D possibly matching TRBD1 (6 bases). Germline CDR1 reads LGHDT; CDR2 reads YNNKEL (reference sequence). CDR3 length: 17 amino acids. V was trimmed by 4 bases and J by 7 bases, leaving 25 bases between them.

The V and J genes are TRBV2 and TRBJ1-6; 7 nucleotides agree with TRBD1. Trimming took 11 bases from V and 6 from J; bases not matched to a gene: 7. CDR3 length: 13 amino acids. Germline V gene data show CDR1 as SNHLY and CDR2 as FYNNEI. The chain's CDR3 is CAAGTEINSPLHF. CDR3 DNA: TGTGCCGCCGGGACAGAAATTAATTCACCCCTCCACTTT.

The chain is built from TRBV20-1 and TRBJ2-3, with unresolved D. The CDR3 is 11 amino acids. Germline CDR1 and CDR2: DFQATT and SNEGSKA (reference sequence). The V and J ends lost 4 bases and 4 bases respectively, with 6 bases between them. The CDR3 DNA reads TGCAGTGCTACCCTAGCAGATACGCAGTATTTT. Encoded protein: CSATLADTQYF.

This clone was recorded once. The V and J genes are TRBV6-5 and TRBJ1-6; D possibly corresponds to TRBD1 (5 bases). V shed 1 base and J shed 10 bases, with 14 bases lying between them. The V gene's germline CDR1 is MNHEY and CDR2 SVGAGI. The CDR3 loop spans 15 amino acids. DNA of the CDR3: TGTGCCAGCAGTTACTGGGGGGACTCAGGGTCACCCCTCCACTTT. It specifies CASSYWGDSGSPLHF.